The 14 T cell receptor beta chains below come from one sample, sequenced in a study of T cell repertoires in cytomegalovirus infection. These receptors have no known antigen. Each CDR3 protein is one row after TCRdb ran MiXCR on the reads. The sample includes a few hundred thousand distinct CDR3 sequences, around 20% of them seen just once. Sequenced here: cultured PBMCs, sampled from culture after CMV antigen stimulation. The receptors come from a human donor in good health (CMV status not recorded). Some clones in this sample may be carry-over from other donors' samples.

This clonotype occurred many times. The chain links TRBV7-2 to TRBJ1-1; D is possibly TRBD1 (5 bases). The CDR3 length is 15 residues. Germline CDR1 reads SGHTA; CDR2 reads FQGNSA. V shed 5 bases and J shed 0 bases, with 13 bases lying between them. The CDR3 DNA reads as TGTGCCAGCAGCAATTGGGGGAGCCTGAACACTGAAGCTTTCTTT. This encodes CASSNWGSLNTEAFF.

This clonotype was counted a few times. The V gene is TRBV10-3, the J gene TRBJ1-5; 7 bases line up with TRBD1. V gave up 5 bases and J gave up 7 bases; unmatched junction bases: 5. This CDR3 has 13 amino acids. Germline assignment: CDR1 ENHRY and CDR2 SYGVKD. The CDR3 region has the DNA TGTGCCATCAGTTGGGACAGTAACCAGCCCCAGCATTTT. Translation: CAISWDSNQPQHF.

The table lists this clonotype with a few counts. The V gene is TRBV27, the J gene TRBJ1-2; D is uncertain. Germline CDR1 reads MNHEY; CDR2 reads SMNVEV (reference sequence). V lost 6 bases to trimming and J lost 4 bases, with 15 bases between them. This CDR3 contains 14 residues. In DNA form, the CDR3 reads TGTGCCAGCAGGGGCAGAACCTTTCCCTATGGCTACACCTTC. This translates into CASRGRTFPYGYTF.

This clonotype showed up just a few times. The rearrangement links TRBV7-9 to TRBJ2-1; D is possibly TRBD2 (6 bases). Germline V gene sequence: CDR1 SEHNR, CDR2 FQNEAQ (reference sequence). This CDR3 is built from 15 residues. V gave up 0 bases and J gave up 5 bases, with 11 bases separating them. In DNA, the CDR3 is TGTGCCAGCAGCTTAGCGAGCGGGTCAAACAATGAGCAGTTCTTC. This encodes CASSLASGSNNEQFF.

This clonotype was seen repeatedly, ten times or more. This chain uses TRBV20-1 with TRBJ2-3; 11 bases fit TRBD2. J lost 2 bases, V lost 4 bases, and 8 bases had no gene match. The V gene's germline CDR1 is DFQATT and CDR2 SNEGSKA (reference sequence). CDR3 length equals 16 residues. The CDR3 region has the DNA TGCAGTGCTAACCACCGACTAGCGGGAAACACAGATACGCAGTATTTT. Translated: CSANHRLAGNTDTQYF.

This chain connects TRBV7-9 to TRBJ1-6; D ambiguous. CDR1 is SEHNR and CDR2 is FQNEAQ in the germline V gene (reference sequence). CDR3 size: 15 residues. V dropped 2 bases and J dropped 0 bases, with 5 bases sitting between them. The chain's CDR3 is CASSLSSSYNSPLHF. DNA of the CDR3: TGTGCCAGCAGCTTATCGAGCTCCTATAATTCACCCCTCCACTTT.

This clonotype was picked up many times. The V gene is TRBV7-2, the J gene TRBJ2-1, with D perhaps matching TRBD1 or TRBD2 (5 bases each). The CDR3 is 13 amino acids. The germline gives CDR1 SGHTA, CDR2 FQGNSA. Trimming pared 2 bases from V and 8 bases from J, leaving 10 bases between. CDR3 in amino acids: CASSLMRDHEQFF. The CDR3 DNA sequence: TGTGCCAGCAGCTTAATGAGGGACCATGAGCAGTTCTTC.

This clonotype was found a few times. J is TRBJ1-1 and V is TRBV6-1; 8 nucleotides agree with TRBD1. From germline, CDR1 is MNHNS and CDR2 SASEGT. Trimming removed 11 bases from V and 6 bases from J; junction bases left unmatched: 5. This CDR3 contains 11 residues. CDR3 nucleotide sequence: TGTGCCGGAGACAGGGGCTCTGAAGCTTTCTTT. As protein: CAGDRGSEAFF.

This clonotype was counted ten times or more. V gene TRBV19 combines with J gene TRBJ2-5; D possibly matches TRBD1 or TRBD2 (6 bases each). Germline-derived CDR1 and CDR2 are LNHDA and SQIVND (reference sequence). V was clipped by 3 bases and J by 5 bases, with 19 bases between them. The CDR3 extends over 16 amino acids. CDR3 coding DNA: TGTGCCAGTAGTATTGGTCAGGGCAGGAGGGGGGAGACCCAGTACTTC. Translation: CASSIGQGRRGETQYF.

This chain connects TRBV15 to TRBJ2-3; no clear D. The CDR3 runs 15 residues. With 4 bases removed from V and 5 bases from J, the gap between germline ends came to 16 bases. Germline CDR1 LNHNV, CDR2 YYDKDF (reference sequence). In nucleotides, the CDR3 is TGTGCCACCAGCACCTGGGCGGAACTGGGAGATACGCAGTATTTT. Amino acid sequence: CATSTWAELGDTQYF.

This clonotype has just one count. A much more abundant neighbour one base away suggests this may be a read error. The gene calls are TRBV7-8 and TRBJ1-1; D gene unclear. V dropped 8 bases and J dropped 6 bases, with 19 bases sitting between them. Per the germline V gene, CDR1 is SGHVS and CDR2 is FQNEAQ. This CDR3 contains 14 residues. CDR3 sequence (DNA): TGTGCCAGCGACAAGGAGGTCCGAGACCCTGAAGCTTTCTTT. It specifies CASDKEVRDPEAFF.

This clonotype came up many times. The rearrangement links TRBV7-9 to TRBJ1-5; the match to TRBD1 covers 9 bases. This CDR3 is 15 amino acids long. V lost 5 bases, J lost 4 bases, and 6 bases stayed unmatched. In germline, CDR1 is SEHNR, CDR2 FQNEAQ (reference sequence). The CDR3: CASSPTGTGNQPQHF. The CDR3 DNA follows: TGTGCCAGCAGCCCTACCGGGACAGGGAATCAGCCCCAGCATTTT.

This clonotype came up a few times. The chain recombines TRBV19 with TRBJ1-1, with D possibly being TRBD1 (6 bases). This CDR3 is 14 amino acids long. Between the trimmed V and J ends, which lost 6 bases and 4 bases, there was a span of 15 bases. Germline CDR1 LNHDA, CDR2 SQIVND (reference sequence). DNA of the CDR3: TGTGCCAGTAGGGAAGGGGGGATCAGCACTGAAGCTTTCTTT. Amino acid sequence: CASREGGISTEAFF.

This chain joins TRBV6-6 and TRBJ2-3; D tentatively fits TRBD1 or TRBD2 (5 bases each). V was clipped by 2 bases and J by 8 bases, with 14 bases between them. Germline V gene lookup returns CDR1 MNHNY and CDR2 SVGAGI (reference sequence). The CDR3 runs 14 residues. The CDR3, as DNA: TGTGCCAGCAGTTACCCAGCGGATGGGGGTACGCAGTATTTT. Translating gives CASSYPADGGTQYF.